This T cell receptor (beta chain) was found in a study of cytomegalovirus exposure and HLA in healthy donors. Overall study results and limits: HLA alleles showed associations with 16,951 TCR beta sequences in a later analysis, at a 0.05 false discovery rate. Presence/absence analyses assumed roughly uniform sequencing depth across donors, which may not hold.

Trimming took 2 bases from V and 2 from J; bases not matched to a gene: 6. The germline CDR1 and CDR2 sequences are LGHNA and YSLEER. The CDR3 is made up of 16 amino acids. The PCR used 60 Vbeta and 13 Jbeta primers. This table comes from immunoSEQ multiplex PCR, and its TCRdb copy is limited to in-frame clones, with some not included. The sample lists more than 95,000 clones; around 74% were seen once. The sample holds a few counts of this clone. Its target is unknown. V is TRBV4-3 and J is TRBJ2-1; 7 bases align to TRBD2. The receptor was isolated from a woman aged 50 to 60 in good health and CMV-seropositive. Sequenced material: PBMCs. The chain's CDR3 is CASSQSGEGTYNEQFF. The CDR3 bases are TGCGCCAGCAGCCAATCTGGGGAGGGAACCTACAATGAGCAGTTCTTC.